A selection of T cell receptor beta chains follows, all from one sample in a study of blood T cell repertoires in COVID-19. Clones were read by immunoSEQ multiplex PCR, and TCRdb kept only the in-frame ones, dropping some. The table lists 180,000 or so clones, approximately 85% of them singletons. The sample comprised PBMCs or T cells enriched from blood (not recorded which). The receptors were gathered from a man aged 40-49 years who had recovered from COVID-19. CDR3s leave out the opening cysteine and the closing phenylalanine or tryptophan.

V gene	J gene	CDR3 protein
TRBV19	TRBJ1-2	ASSIPLGTPGKHGYT
TRBV5-6	TRBJ1-1	ASSFRDRETEAF
TRBV28	TRBJ2-5	ASSLVAIQETQY
TRBV19	TRBJ2-1	ASSIIVGGGNEQF
TRBV5-1	TRBJ1-2	ASSLYDDSYGYT
TRBV28	TRBJ2-3	ASRQPGQRTDTQY
TRBV24-1	TRBJ2-2	ATSEAGGYTGELF
TRBV19	TRBJ1-2	ASSTWTEGNYGYT
TRBV21-1	TRBJ1-2	ASSSGRGLYGYT
TRBV12-5	TRBJ1-3	ASGLSSTGNTIY
TRBV28	TRBJ1-6	ASEQGFGFGGTPLH
TRBV25-1	TRBJ2-1	ASSDGYNEQF
TRBV2	TRBJ1-6	ASLAELTYNSPLH
TRBV24-1	TRBJ1-2	ATSDSEGGWLNSGYT
TRBV20-1	TRBJ1-3	SASVGAISGNTIY
TRBV28	TRBJ1-4	ASSFMGGGEKLF
TRBV11-2	TRBJ1-1	ASSQTTGMGTEAF
TRBV7-6	TRBJ1-2	ASGHSNYGYT
TRBV6-4	TRBJ1-3	ASSPHDSSSGNTIY
TRBV27	TRBJ1-6	ASSNWDSPGPLH
TRBV11-3	TRBJ2-1	ASSLLRTSGIYNEQF
TRBV5-5	TRBJ2-7	ASSLSGLAFEQY
TRBV2	TRBJ1-1	ASSVSVNTEAF
TRBV6-5	TRBJ1-6	ASRRQGTSPLH
TRBV2	TRBJ2-5	ASSAEYQETQY
TRBV5-1	TRBJ2-1	ASSSKGARHNEQF
TRBV5-1	TRBJ1-2	ASSPEGANYGYT
TRBV12-3/TRBV12-4	TRBJ2-7	ASSLLGAHEQY
TRBV19	TRBJ2-1	ASSQWGLATRNEQF
TRBV28	TRBJ2-7	ASSSGNSYEQY
TRBV30	TRBJ1-2	AWSATGGAYGYT
TRBV30	TRBJ2-5	AWDTNGSRETQY
TRBV11-2	TRBJ2-7	ASSYASGQVYEQY
TRBV9	TRBJ1-1	ASSVRGNAEAF